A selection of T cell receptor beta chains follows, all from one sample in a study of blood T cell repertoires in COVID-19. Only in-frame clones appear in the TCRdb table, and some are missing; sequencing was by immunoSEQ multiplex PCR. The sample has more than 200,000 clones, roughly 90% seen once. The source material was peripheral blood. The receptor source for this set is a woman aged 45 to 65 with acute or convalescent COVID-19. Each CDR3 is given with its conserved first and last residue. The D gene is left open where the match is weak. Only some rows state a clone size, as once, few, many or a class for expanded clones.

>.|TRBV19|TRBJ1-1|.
CASTWQNTEAFF
TGTGCCAGTACCTGGCAGAACACTGAAGCTTTCTTT
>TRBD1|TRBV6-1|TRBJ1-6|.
CASSGGTGGQNSPLHF
TGTGCCAGCAGTGGAGGGACAGGGGGCCAAAATTCACCCCTCCACTTT
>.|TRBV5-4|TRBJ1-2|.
CASSLEGTGGLFGYTF
TGTGCCAGCAGCTTGGAGGGGACGGGGGGCCTTTTTGGCTACACCTTC
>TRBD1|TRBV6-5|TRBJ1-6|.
CASSYTQTGYSPLHF
TGTGCCAGCAGTTACACGCAGACAGGGTATTCACCCCTCCACTTT
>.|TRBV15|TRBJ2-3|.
CATSREQLYPPDTQYF
TGTGCCACCAGCAGAGAGCAGTTATACCCCCCAGATACGCAGTATTTT
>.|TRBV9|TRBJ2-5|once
CASSVEGGQETQYF
TGTGCCAGCAGCGTAGAGGGCGGGCAAGAGACCCAGTACTTC
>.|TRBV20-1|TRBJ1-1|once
CSASFRNTEAFF
TGCAGTGCTAGTTTTCGGAACACTGAAGCTTTCTTT
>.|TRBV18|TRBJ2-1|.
CASSRPDRTYNEQFF
TGTGCCAGCTCTCGACCGGACAGAACCTACAATGAGCAGTTCTTC
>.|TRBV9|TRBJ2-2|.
CASSIAKSNTGELFF
TGTGCCAGCAGCATAGCCAAATCGAACACCGGGGAGCTGTTTTTT
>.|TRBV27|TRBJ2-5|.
CASSFRETQYF
TGTGCCAGCAGTTTTCGGGAGACCCAGTACTTC
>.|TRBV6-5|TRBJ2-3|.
CASSYSVAATDTQYF
TGTGCCAGCAGTTACTCTGTAGCGGCTACAGATACGCAGTATTTT
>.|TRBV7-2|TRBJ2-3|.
CASSRQVAQYF
TGTGCCAGCAGCCGACAGGTGGCGCAGTATTTT
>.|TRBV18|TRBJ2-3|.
CASSFRASTDTQYF
TGTGCCAGCTCATTCAGGGCTAGCACAGATACGCAGTATTTT
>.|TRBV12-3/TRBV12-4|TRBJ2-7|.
CASSGTSESEQYF
TGTGCCAGCTCTGGAACTAGTGAGTCCGAGCAGTACTTC